Listed here is a single T cell receptor beta chain. The primer mix had 60 Vbeta and 13 Jbeta primers. In the authors' methods: Approximately 78 million unique TCR beta chains, roughly 11 million of them shared, were counted by a later analysis. Profiling relied on immunoSEQ multiplex PCR, and the TCRdb table lists in-frame clones only, not all of them. The DNA gave D and trimming, while V, J and clone size come from that table. Here the sample spans some 140,000 clones, approximately 74% being singletons. The sample originates from a study of cytomegalovirus exposure and HLA in healthy donors. CDR3 size: 15 residues. The germline V gene encodes CDR1 SEHNR and CDR2 FQNEAQ (reference sequence). Trimming stripped 2 bases from V and 1 base from J, with 12 bases between.

The specimen was PBMCs. The J gene is TRBJ2-7, the V gene TRBV7-9; D ambiguous. The receptor's source is a man in his late teens or twenties in good health and CMV-seronegative. The CDR3 region has the DNA TGTGCCAGCAGCTTATTCGGGTTAGCATCCTACGAGCAGTACGTC. Translation gives CASSLFGLASYEQYV.